This TCR beta chain was identified in a study of beta chain features in type 1 diabetes. Study results and limitations: Type 1 diabetes patients had VDJ junctions that carried fewer insertions and more deletions.

Sequencing targeted expressed TCRB transcripts, as all isolated RNA had been reverse transcribed. The data were produced by immunoSEQ multiplex PCR, yet TCRdb's version contains in-frame clones alone and is incomplete. The sample yields 200,000 to 250,000 clones, around 26% seen once. A note on this clone: Its antigen is unknown.

Germline lookup yields CDR1 MDHEN and CDR2 SYDVKM. The CDR3 is 16 residues long. The V and J ends lost 7 bases and 0 bases respectively, with 13 bases between them. The chain uses TRBV28 and TRBJ2-6; the D is unclear. The receptor was isolated from a man aged 30-40 years in good health. Input material: central memory CD4+ T cells from blood. For the CDR3, the DNA is TGTGCCAGCAATGGGCAGAAGAGCTCTGGGGCCAACGTCCTGACTTTC. Translating gives CASNGQKSSGANVLTF.